This T cell receptor beta chain comes out of a study of identical twins. The V segment lost 6 bases and the J segment 3 bases; nucleotides outside the gene matches: 8. The CDR3 totals 15 residues. Via MiXCR, TCRdb re-called the 5' RACE reads, giving one row per CDR3 protein. The data show 400,000 to 550,000 distinct CDR3 sequences, 14% seen once. This clonotype was recorded at least ten times. This sample was shared with a second study, whose subject was yellow fever vaccine responses in identical twins.

The origin of this receptor is a woman aged 18-29 years in good health. Source material: CD4+ T cells sorted from blood. This sequence joins TRBV12-3 or TRBV12-4 and TRBJ1-1; 9 bases are shared with TRBD1. The CDR3 DNA is TGTGCCAGCAGAACACAGGGGGCGGGTGACACTGAAGCTTTCTTT. Translated, it gives CASRTQGAGDTEAFF.